This TCR beta chain was recorded in a study of beta chain features in type 1 diabetes. Study-level points and caveats: The study found moderately but significantly shorter TCRB CDR3s in all four CD4+ subsets of Type 1 diabetes patients. The question of HLA type influencing TCRB rearrangement was one that remained unresolved here. High TCR expression in some cells could lead to their over-representation in cDNA sequencing. VDJ junctions in type 1 diabetes patients carried more deletions and fewer insertions. Possible PCR preference for shorter templates applied equally to patients and controls.

Since all of the isolated RNA was reverse transcribed, expressed TCRB transcripts were what got sequenced. TCRdb keeps only in-frame clones here, not all; method: immunoSEQ multiplex PCR. The table shows over 200,000 clones, with approximately 11% occurring only once. A word on this clone: The antigen remains unidentified.

Germline V gives CDR1 SGHVS, CDR2 FQNEAQ. V was clipped by 3 bases and J by 0 bases; unmatched bases: 10. The CDR3 has 19 amino acids. The origin of this receptor is a young man with type 1 diabetes. This chain links TRBV7-8 with TRBJ2-6; 8 nucleotides match TRBD2. The specimen was naive CD4+ T cells from blood. The CDR3 spells CASSFPGRAAFSGANVLTF. CDR3 nucleotide sequence: TGTGCCAGCAGCTTTCCCGGGAGGGCCGCTTTCTCTGGGGCCAACGTCCTGACTTTC.